Below are 30 T cell receptor beta chains sequenced from a single sample in a study of beta chain features in type 1 diabetes. Since all of the isolated RNA was reverse transcribed, expressed TCRB transcripts were what got sequenced. Assay: immunoSEQ multiplex PCR; the TCRdb copy retains only in-frame clones and omits some. The data contain 400,000 to 550,000 clones, 10% to 12% of them singletons. The sequencing sample was made of naive CD4+ T cells from blood. Receptors originate from a woman under 30 in good health.

The chain combines TRBV29-1 with TRBJ1-1; no definite D call. Germline CDR1 reads SQVTM; CDR2 reads ANQGSEA. V was trimmed by 6 bases and J by 2 bases, leaving 31 bases between them. This CDR3 spans 19 amino acids. The CDR3 protein is CSVELPRRIRASSNTEAFF. The CDR3 DNA follows: TGCAGCGTCGAACTTCCAAGGCGGATCCGCGCTTCTTCAAACACTGAAGCTTTCTTT.

The chain carries TRBV7-3 and TRBJ1-1; D unclear. Per the germline V gene, CDR1 is SGHTA and CDR2 is FQGTGA. CDR3 length: 14 residues. Trimming stripped 1 base from V and 0 bases from J, with 6 bases between. The CDR3 reads CASSLRGMNTEAFF. DNA for the CDR3: TGTGCCAGCAGCTTAAGAGGGATGAACACTGAAGCTTTCTTT.

This clone was detected only a few times. The chain combines TRBV11-2 with TRBJ2-1; no reliable D call. Trimming stripped 1 base from V and 8 bases from J, with 18 bases between. The CDR3 is 16 amino acids. Germline CDR1 is SGHAT and CDR2 is FQNNGV. This CDR3 reads CASSLGLKGSRYEQFF. CDR3 DNA: TGTGCCAGCAGCTTAGGATTGAAAGGCAGTCGGTATGAGCAGTTCTTC.

This clone was detected only a few times. This rearrangement joins TRBV7-9 to TRBJ2-5; no clear D gene. Germline V gene sequence: CDR1 SEHNR, CDR2 FQNEAQ (reference sequence). This CDR3 region has 14 residues. V lost 3 bases and J 4 bases, leaving 12 bases between the germline ends. CDR3 bases: TGTGCCAGCAGCTTCCCTGACGTTCGAGAGACCCAGTACTTC. Translating it yields CASSFPDVRETQYF.

This clone was observed a few times. The J gene is TRBJ1-1, the V gene TRBV14; D is uncertain. The CDR3 is 13 residues long. The V and J ends lost 4 bases and 6 bases respectively, with 12 bases between them. CDR1 SGHDN and CDR2 FVKESK come from the germline V gene. The CDR3 bases are TGTGCCAGCAGCCGGACGTGGTTCTCTGAAGCTTTCTTT. Protein product: CASSRTWFSEAFF.

Notes on this clone: Other nucleotide sequences in the sample specify the same CDR3. J is TRBJ1-2 and V is TRBV9; TRBD1 aligns across 7 bases. CDR1 is SGDLS and CDR2 is YYNGEE in the germline V gene. The V and J ends lost 0 bases and 4 bases, in that order; junction bases with no gene match: 3. CDR3 length: 14 residues. The CDR3 sequence: CASSVDRGPYGYTF. Here the CDR3 DNA reads TGTGCCAGCAGCGTAGACAGGGGTCCCTATGGCTACACCTTC. The full variable domain, with the rest looked up from reference TRBV9 and TRBJ1-2, is DSGVTQTPKHLITATGQRVTLRCSPRSGDLSVYWYQQSLDQGLQFLIQYYNGEERAKGNILERFSAQQFPDLHSELNLSSLELGDSALYFCASSVDRGPYGYTFGSGTRLTVV.

V usage is TRBV4-2 and J usage is TRBJ1-1; 10 bases fit TRBD1. Germline CDR1 and CDR2: LGHNA and YNFKEQ. There are 15 residues in the CDR3. J gave up 1 base and V 5 bases, and 4 bases lay outside the gene matches. The CDR3 loop reads CASSSRDRGNTEAFF. DNA for the CDR3: TGTGCCAGCAGCTCGCGGGACAGGGGGAACACTGAAGCTTTCTTT.

This clone was picked up a small number of times. V gene TRBV7-9 combines with J gene TRBJ2-3; a possible D gene is TRBD1 (6 bases). The V and J ends lost 2 bases and 3 bases respectively, with 12 bases between them. Looked up from germline, CDR1 is SEHNR and CDR2 is FQNEAQ (reference sequence). The CDR3 is 15 amino acids. CDR3 nucleotides: TGTGCCAGCAGCTTACATGCAGGGGTTACAGATACGCAGTATTTT. It specifies CASSLHAGVTDTQYF. Combining the CDR3 with reference TRBV7-9 and TRBJ2-3 gives the whole variable domain DTGVSQNPRHKITKRGQNVTFRCDPISEHNRLYWYRQTLGQGPEFLTYFQNEAQLEKSRLLSDRFSAERPKGSFSTLEIQRTEQGDSAMYLCASSLHAGVTDTQYFGPGTRLTVL.

Only a few counts were recorded for this clone. This rearrangement joins TRBV5-4 to TRBJ1-1, with unresolved D. Per the germline V gene, CDR1 is SGHNT and CDR2 is YYREEE (reference sequence). The V end lost 0 bases, the J end lost 4 bases, and 7 bases lay between the germline ends. The CDR3 runs to 13 residues. The CDR3 protein is CASSLALSTEAFF. The CDR3 coding sequence is TGTGCCAGCAGCTTGGCTCTTTCCACTGAAGCTTTCTTT.

On this clone: The same CDR3 also results from other DNA sequences found in this sample. The chain links TRBV29-1 to TRBJ2-5; TRBD2 aligns across 9 bases. Losses at the gene ends were 4 bases for V and 2 bases for J; bases not matched to a gene: 2. The CDR3 sequence is 13 residues long. CDR1 is SQVTM, CDR2 ANQGSEA, per germline. The CDR3 protein is CSVGRGGQETQYF. CDR3 DNA: TGCAGCGTTGGGCGGGGGGGACAAGAGACCCAGTACTTC.

Regarding this clone: Other DNA sequences in this sample translate to the same CDR3. The rearrangement links TRBV7-3 to TRBJ1-1, with D possibly matching TRBD1 (5 bases). The CDR3 sequence is 13 residues long. Trimming took 4 bases from V and 0 from J, leaving 6 bases between them. Germline V gene sequence: CDR1 SGHTA, CDR2 FQGTGA. As DNA, the CDR3 is TGTGCCAGCAGCTCGACAGTGAACACTGAAGCTTTCTTT. Amino acid sequence: CASSSTVNTEAFF.

The genes are TRBV19 and TRBJ1-2, with D perhaps matching TRBD1 (6 bases). The V gene lost 6 bases and the J gene lost 4 bases, with 12 bases spanning the gap. The CDR3 loop spans 13 amino acids. Germline V gene sequence: CDR1 LNHDA, CDR2 SQIVND (reference sequence). CDR3 bases: TGTGCCAGTAGCCCACAGGGTTCCTATGGCTACACCTTC. This gives the protein CASSPQGSYGYTF.

The gene calls are TRBV9 and TRBJ1-5; D not resolved. Germline assignment: CDR1 SGDLS and CDR2 YYNGEE. This CDR3 spans 14 amino acids. V was clipped by 0 bases and J by 4 bases, with 8 bases between them. CDR3 region: CASSVAAANQPQHF. In DNA form, the CDR3 reads TGTGCCAGCAGCGTAGCGGCAGCTAATCAGCCCCAGCATTTT.

This clone occurred a few times. The chain joins TRBV28 to TRBJ2-1, with TRBD1 matching over 9 bases. The J segment lost 7 bases and the V segment lost 6 bases, leaving 7 bases of the junction unmatched. This CDR3 spans 14 amino acids. Germline CDR1 and CDR2: MDHEN and SYDVKM. CDR3 loop: CASRTGGTGNEQFF. CDR3 coding DNA: TGTGCCAGCAGGACCGGGGGGACAGGGAATGAGCAGTTCTTC.

This clone came up a few times. In the same sample, other DNA sequences code for this CDR3. The chain couples TRBV7-2 to TRBJ1-5; D not resolved. Trimming removed 3 bases from V and 2 bases from J, with 5 bases in between. This CDR3 spans 13 amino acids. Germline V CDR1 and CDR2: SGHTA, FQGNSA. The CDR3 is CASSLRGNQPQHF. The CDR3 DNA reads as TGTGCCAGCAGCTTGCGCGGCAATCAGCCCCAGCATTTT.

Only a few counts were recorded for this clone. The chain's CDR3 is CASSTGQGNTGELFF. The DNA for the CDR3 is TGTGCCAGCAGCACGGGACAGGGGAACACCGGGGAGCTGTTTTTT. V gene TRBV7-9 combines with J gene TRBJ2-2; the match to TRBD1 covers 9 bases. Germline V gene sequence: CDR1 SEHNR, CDR2 FQNEAQ (reference sequence). Trimming at V came to 5 bases and at J to 1 base, leaving 2 bases not matched to a gene. CDR3 size: 15 residues. The variable domain in full, with the rest retrieved from reference TRBV7-9 and TRBJ2-2, is DTGVSQNPRHKITKRGQNVTFRCDPISEHNRLYWYRQTLGQGPEFLTYFQNEAQLEKSRLLSDRFSAERPKGSFSTLEIQRTEQGDSAMYLCASSTGQGNTGELFFGEGSRLTVL.

The rearrangement links TRBV30 to TRBJ2-5; TRBD2 is a possible D gene (6 bases). CDR1 and CDR2 (germline): GTSNPN, SVGIG (reference sequence). V lost 2 bases and J 5 bases, leaving 15 bases between the germline ends. The length of the CDR3 is 14 residues. Here the CDR3 reads CAWSPGGKGETQYF. In DNA, the CDR3 is TGTGCCTGGAGTCCAGGAGGGAAAGGGGAGACCCAGTACTTC.

V usage is TRBV13 and J usage is TRBJ2-5, with D perhaps matching TRBD2 (6 bases). There are 13 residues in the CDR3. Germline values: CDR1 PRHDT, CDR2 FYEKMQ (reference sequence). V lost 0 bases to trimming and J lost 9 bases, with 11 bases between them. CDR3 in DNA: TGTGCCAGCAGCTTAGGGACTAGGCGGGCCCAGTACTTC. Encoded protein: CASSLGTRRAQYF.

This chain's CDR3 is CASTQGRNEQFF. CDR3 sequence (DNA): TGCGCCAGCACTCAGGGGCGGAATGAGCAGTTCTTC. The V gene is TRBV5-1, the J gene TRBJ2-1; D perhaps matches TRBD1 (6 bases). The germline CDR1 and CDR2 sequences are SGHRS and YFSETQ. The CDR3 totals 12 residues. V was trimmed by 6 bases and J by 7 bases, leaving 11 bases between them.

This clone was seen a few times. The rearrangement uses TRBV25-1 and TRBJ1-6; D unresolved. This CDR3 is 13 amino acids long. In germline, CDR1 is MGHDK, CDR2 SYGVNS. V gave up 5 bases and J gave up 9 bases, with 11 bases separating them. CDR3 nucleotides: TGTGCCAGCAGTACCTTCGAGGGTTCACCCCTCCACTTT. Its protein is CASSTFEGSPLHF. Looking up the rest from reference TRBV25-1 and TRBJ1-6 gives the full variable domain: EADIYQTPRYLVIGTGKKITLECSQTMGHDKMYWYQQDPGMELHLIHYSYGVNSTEKGDLSSESTVSRIRTEHFPLTLESARPSHTSQYLCASSTFEGSPLHFGNGTRLTVT.

The CDR3 nucleotides read TGTGCCAGCAGTTTAGGGACAGGGGGCAGATCACCCCTCCACTTT. Translated: CASSLGTGGRSPLHF. This chain links TRBV28 with TRBJ1-6; TRBD1 matches at 12 bases. The V gene end was trimmed by 2 bases and the J gene end by 10 bases; junction bases not matched to a gene: 3. The length of the CDR3 is 15 residues. Germline CDR1 reads MDHEN; CDR2 reads SYDVKM.

The rearrangement uses TRBV9 and TRBJ2-1; 8 bases align to TRBD2. CDR1 and CDR2 (germline): SGDLS, YYNGEE. The CDR3 covers 16 residues. Unmatched junction bases numbered 13, after V lost 4 bases and J lost 7 bases. The CDR3 here is CASSSQGRLARNEQFF. The CDR3, as DNA: TGTGCCAGCAGCTCCCAGGGGCGACTAGCGAGGAATGAGCAGTTCTTC.

This clone was detected only a few times. The chain's CDR3 is CASSQERAGAAWFF. The CDR3 DNA reads TGTGCCAGCAGCCAAGAGCGAGCAGGTGCCGCCTGGTTCTTC. The J gene is TRBJ2-1, the V gene TRBV14; no reliable D call. Trimming stripped 0 bases from V and 15 bases from J, with 18 bases between. The CDR3 loop spans 14 amino acids. The germline gives CDR1 SGHDN, CDR2 FVKESK.

This rearrangement joins TRBV28 to TRBJ2-5; D unclear. V was cut by 3 bases and J by 0 bases, with 2 bases left in between. Germline-derived CDR1 and CDR2 are MDHEN and SYDVKM. This CDR3 has 12 residues. The CDR3: CASSLYQETQYF. DNA of the CDR3: TGTGCCAGCAGTTTGTACCAAGAGACCCAGTACTTC. Using reference TRBV28 and TRBJ2-5 for the parts outside the CDR3, the full variable domain is DVKVTQSSRYLVKRTGEKVFLECVQDMDHENMFWYRQDPGLGLRLIYFSYDVKMKEKGDIPEGYSVSREKKERFSLILESASTNQTSMYLCASSLYQETQYFGPGTRLLVL.

This clone showed up just a few times. The J gene is TRBJ2-1, the V gene TRBV5-1; D gene uncertain. CDR3 length equals 15 residues. V dropped 7 bases and J dropped 1 base, with 15 bases sitting between them. Germline V lookup: CDR1 SGHRS, CDR2 YFSETQ. In DNA form, the CDR3 reads TGCGCCAGCTCTGTCAGTGGATGGTCCTACAATGAGCAGTTCTTC. Translating it yields CASSVSGWSYNEQFF.

This chain links TRBV29-1 with TRBJ1-1; D might be TRBD1 (5 bases). Trimming took off 4 bases at V and 3 bases at J, with 18 bases between the two ends. Germline CDR1 and CDR2: SQVTM and ANQGSEA. The CDR3 is 15 residues long. The CDR3 reads CSVGGAGFPDTEAFF. The CDR3 bases are TGCAGCGTTGGAGGGGCGGGTTTTCCGGACACTGAAGCTTTCTTT.

The chain joins TRBV11-2 to TRBJ2-2, with 10 positions matching TRBD2. V was clipped by 5 bases and J by 5 bases; unmatched bases: 11. The CDR3 is 17 residues long. The germline CDR1 and CDR2 sequences are SGHAT and FQNNGV. CDR3 sequence (DNA): TGTGCCAGCAGCCGCCTCACTAGCGGGGCAAAAACCGGGGAGCTGTTTTTT. It yields the protein CASSRLTSGAKTGELFF.

The chain carries TRBV28 and TRBJ2-1; 13 bases align to TRBD2. CDR1 is MDHEN, CDR2 SYDVKM, per germline. The CDR3 runs to 14 residues. V gave up 5 bases and J gave up 9 bases; unmatched junction bases: 4. CDR3 in DNA: TGTGCCAGCAGTATTGGACTAGCGGGAGTTGAGCAGTTCTTC. Translated: CASSIGLAGVEQFF.

The gene calls are TRBV9 and TRBJ1-6; a weak D match, TRBD1 (5 bases). In germline, CDR1 is SGDLS, CDR2 YYNGEE. V was cut by 5 bases and J by 0 bases, with 24 bases left in between. The CDR3 loop spans 20 amino acids. CDR3 amino acids: CASSLGGVATRSSYNSPLHF. The CDR3 DNA reads as TGTGCCAGCAGTCTGGGAGGGGTAGCCACGCGAAGCTCCTATAATTCACCCCTCCACTTT.

This clone appeared a few times. The rearrangement uses TRBV5-1 and TRBJ2-5; perhaps TRBD1 as D (6 bases). The CDR3 consists of 15 residues. Per the germline V gene, CDR1 is SGHRS and CDR2 is YFSETQ. The V end was cut by 5 bases, the J end by 4 bases, with 18 bases between. The CDR3 DNA is TGCGCCAGCAGTTCCGGGGACAACCGAGGAGAGACCCAGTACTTC. Encoded protein: CASSSGDNRGETQYF.